A selection of T cell receptor beta chains follows, all from one sample in a study of CD8 T cells in Susac syndrome. MiXCR was run by TCRdb on the immunoSEQ multiplex PCR reads, yielding one entry per CDR3 protein. The table records some 300,000 distinct CDR3 sequences, 65% to 90% of them present only once. The material sequenced was CD8+ T cells from PBMCs. The source is a human donor with multiple sclerosis. Both conserved end residues are part of each CDR3. The D gene is left open where the match is weak. Rows give clone size only sometimes, using once, few, many, or a class for an expanded clone.

>-|TRBJ1-1|TRBV30|-
TGTGCCTGGAGTCTTTTAGGAACTGAAGCTTTCTTT
CAWSLLGTEAFF
>once|TRBJ1-1|TRBV10-3|-
TGTGCCATGGCTCCGGGGACGGAAACTGAAGCTTTCTTT
CAMAPGTETEAFF
>few|TRBJ2-1|TRBV4-1|TRBD2
TGCGCCAGCAGCCAAGAGTCTAGCGGCTACAATGAGCAGTTCTTC
CASSQESSGYNEQFF
>-|TRBJ1-4|TRBV20-1|-
TGCAGTGCTAGAGGGGGGGAGGGTACGACTAATGAAAAACTGTTTTTT
CSARGGEGTTNEKLFF
>-|TRBJ2-3|TRBV12-3/TRBV12-4|-
TGTGCCAGCAGTTTGGAACGGTCCACAGATACGCAGTATTTT
CASSLERSTDTQYF
>-|TRBJ2-1|TRBV10-3|TRBD2
TGTGCCATCAGCTTCCCTGCGGGAGCCTACAATGAGCAGTTCTTC
CAISFPAGAYNEQFF
>-|TRBJ2-1|TRBV3-1|TRBD2
TGTGCCAGCAGACTCCTAGCGGGAGAGAACAATGAGCAGTTCTTC
CASRLLAGENNEQFF
>-|TRBJ2-1|TRBV12-3/TRBV12-4|-
TGTGCCAGCACACTCGGGGACTACAATGAGCAGTTCTTC
CASTLGDYNEQFF
>-|TRBJ2-7|TRBV2|TRBD1
TGTGCCAGCAGTGACCGCAGGGACAGGGTGAATGAGCAGTACTTC
CASSDRRDRVNEQYF
>-|TRBJ1-1|TRBV10-2|TRBD1
TGCGCCAGCAGCGAACAGGGGGTGAGGACTGAAGCTTTCTTT
CASSEQGVRTEAFF
>-|TRBJ2-7|TRBV7-9|-
TGTGCCAGCAGCTTTCTCCAGGTCCACGAGCAGTACTTC
CASSFLQVHEQYF
>-|TRBJ2-5|TRBV4-3|TRBD2
TGCGCCAGCAGCCAAGATCTAGCGGGAGAACTGGAGACCCAGTACTTC
CASSQDLAGELETQYF
>-|TRBJ2-7|TRBV4-3|-
TGCACCAGCAGCCAAGGTCTCGGGAGCTCCTACGAGCAGTACTTC
CTSSQGLGSSYEQYF
>-|TRBJ1-1|TRBV19|-
TGTGCCAGTAGTATGTTCTCCCAGTCCGAAGCTTTCTTT
CASSMFSQSEAFF
>many|TRBJ1-4|TRBV7-9|-
TGTGCCAGCAGCTCCGGGGAATTGCCAGAAAAACTGTTTTTT
CASSSGELPEKLFF
>-|TRBJ2-2|TRBV12-5|-
TGTGCTAGTGGTTTGGTAACCCCCTTGAACACCGGGGAGCTGTTTTTT
CASGLVTPLNTGELFF
>-|TRBJ2-1|TRBV4-3|-
TGCGCCAGCAGCCAAGAGTGGATAGTCTACAATGAGCAGTTCTTC
CASSQEWIVYNEQFF
>-|TRBJ2-5|TRBV9|-
TGTGCCAGCAGCGTAGTAGACAGTAGAGAGACCCAGTACTTC
CASSVVDSRETQYF
>-|TRBJ2-1|TRBV20-1|TRBD2
TGCAGTGCGATAGAGCGCGGGAGGGAATACAATGAGCAGTTCTTC
CSAIERGREYNEQFF
>-|TRBJ2-7|TRBV12-3/TRBV12-4|TRBD2
TGTGCCAGCAGATTAGCCATCAGCGGGAGAGGGGATTACGAGCAGTACTTC
CASRLAISGRGDYEQYF
>-|TRBJ2-7|TRBV4-2|-
TGTGCCAGCAGTCGCTCGGGATTCCTCTGGGAGCAGTACTTC
CASSRSGFLWEQYF
>-|TRBJ2-6|TRBV25-1|-
TGTGCCAGCAGTGCTCTCCCGGGGGCCAACGTCCTGACTTTC
CASSALPGANVLTF
>-|TRBJ1-2|TRBV30|-
TGTGCCTGGAGTGAGAATAACTATGGCTACACCTTC
CAWSENNYGYTF
>-|TRBJ2-7|TRBV6-2/TRBV6-3|-
TGTGCCAGCAGTCTTTTCTCAGGCACCGAGCAGTACTTC
CASSLFSGTEQYF
>once|TRBJ2-1|TRBV28|TRBD1
TGTGCCAGCAGTTTAGGGGACAGGGGGCGCTGGAATGAGCAGTTCTTC
CASSLGDRGRWNEQFF
>-|TRBJ2-7|TRBV25-1|-
TGTGCCAGCAGTGAAAATACAGGGCCCTATCCCGAGCAGTACTTC
CASSENTGPYPEQYF
>-|TRBJ2-7|TRBV7-9|-
TGTGCCAGCAGCCCAACCTCAGGGACGTACGAGCAGTACTTC
CASSPTSGTYEQYF
>few|TRBJ2-3|TRBV4-1|-
TGCGCCAGCAGCCAAGATGGGGGGAGACGAGATACGCAGTATTTT
CASSQDGGRRDTQYF
>-|TRBJ1-5|TRBV9|TRBD1
TGTGCCAGCAGCAGGACAACAGGGGGCAATCAGCCCCAGCATTTT
CASSRTTGGNQPQHF
>-|TRBJ1-3|TRBV29-1|-
TGCAGCGTTGAAGAGTGGGGGAGGTCTGGAAACACCATATATTTT
CSVEEWGRSGNTIYF
>once|TRBJ2-7|TRBV28|-
TGTGCCAGCAGAAAGGGACTGTTGGTGCAGTACTTC
CASRKGLLVQYF
>-|TRBJ2-6|TRBV3-1|-
TGTGCCAGCAGCCTCCGGACCGGGTACGGGGCCAACGTCCTGACTTTC
CASSLRTGYGANVLTF
>-|TRBJ2-1|TRBV6-6|TRBD2
TGTGCCAGCAGAGGGACTAGCGGGAGATCGGATGAGCAGTTCTTC
CASRGTSGRSDEQFF
>-|TRBJ2-7|TRBV28|TRBD1
TGTGCCAGCTCCGGACAGGGCGTATCCTACGAGCAGTACTTC
CASSGQGVSYEQYF
>-|TRBJ2-3|TRBV27|-
TGTGCCAGCAGTGTAGGGGAAGACAGTTCAACCTATCAGGGCGATACGCAGTATTTT
CASSVGEDSSTYQGDTQYF
>-|TRBJ2-5|TRBV5-5|-
TGTGCCAGCAGCCCTGGGACCGGCTACCAAGAGACCCAGTACTTC
CASSPGTGYQETQYF
>-|TRBJ1-1|TRBV9|-
TGTGCCAGCAGCGGCTGGACGAACACTGAAGCTTTCTTT
CASSGWTNTEAFF
>once|TRBJ2-7|TRBV27|-
TGTGCCAGCAGTTTATTGTCTGGGGGGTACGAGCAGTACTTC
CASSLLSGGYEQYF
>-|TRBJ1-5|TRBV30|-
TGTGCCTGGAGTTTGGGGGCGGGCAATCAGCCCCAGCATTTT
CAWSLGAGNQPQHF
>-|TRBJ2-6|TRBV7-9|-
TGTGCCAGCAGTTTTAAAGGACAGCTCACTTCTGGGGCCAACGTCCTGACTTTC
CASSFKGQLTSGANVLTF
>-|TRBJ2-1|TRBV5-5|-
TGTGCCAGTTCGAGTGAGGCCTTCTCCTACAATGAGCAGTTCTTC
CASSSEAFSYNEQFF
>-|TRBJ2-7|TRBV5-5|TRBD1
TGTGCCAGCAGCTTAAGTCGGACAGGGTTGTTCGAGCAGTACTTC
CASSLSRTGLFEQYF
>-|TRBJ1-4|TRBV7-9|TRBD1
TGTGCCAGCAGCTTAGCCCCCGGGACAGGGGATGAAAAACTGTTTTTT
CASSLAPGTGDEKLFF
>-|TRBJ2-7|TRBV6-9|-
TGTGCCAGCAGTTATTCGTGGTGGGGGGCCGGGGAGCAGTACTTC
CASSYSWWGAGEQYF
>-|TRBJ2-1|TRBV28|-
TGTGCCAGCAGCCCTCGGTGGGGGCCGAGTGAGCAGTTCTTC
CASSPRWGPSEQFF